This entry lists 29 T cell receptor beta chains sequenced from one sample in a study of blood T cells in healthy people across ages. The authors ran a second PCR of 7 to 11 cycles using a sample-barcoded 5' primer and a J-beta primer mix. TCRdb fed the 5' RACE reads into MiXCR, producing one record per CDR3 protein. This sample has about 1 million distinct CDR3 sequences; approximately 26% occur once, and the top ten carry approximately 0.7%. These sequences were also reported in another study, on T cells of mothers and their children.

The material sequenced was blood. The source of these receptors is a girl aged 2-9 years in good health.

This clonotype was detected a few times. The chain has TRBV24-1 and TRBJ2-5; TRBD2 matches 13 bases. The J segment lost 4 bases and the V segment lost 4 bases, leaving 2 bases of the junction unmatched. Germline-derived CDR1 and CDR2 are KGHDR and SFDVKD. The CDR3 runs 15 residues. The CDR3 loop reads CATSDRTSGRETQYF. The CDR3 DNA follows: TGTGCCACCAGTGACCGGACTAGCGGGAGAGAGACCCAGTACTTC.

The rearrangement uses TRBV20-1 and TRBJ2-3; D is ambiguous. Germline V CDR1 and CDR2: DFQATT, SNEGSKA (reference sequence). V was cut by 8 bases and J by 6 bases, with 15 bases left in between. The CDR3 is 12 amino acids. This CDR3 is CSPLPGGDTQYF. For the CDR3, the DNA is TGCAGTCCCCTCCCGGGTGGGGATACGCAGTATTTT.

As for this clonotype: A read error may account for a junction end that differs from germline. The rearrangement joins TRBV20-1 to TRBJ2-1, with 7 bases lining up with TRBD2. CDR3 length: 15 residues. Per the germline V gene, CDR1 is DFQATT and CDR2 is SNEGSKA (reference sequence). In DNA form, the CDR3 reads TGCAGTGCTACCGAGTCGGGGGGAACTTACAATGAGCAGTTCTTT. This codes for CSATESGGTYNEQFF.

Regarding this clonotype: Its ends do not fully match the called genes, so a read error is possible. CDR3 amino acids: CASGFENPSYNEQFF. DNA of the CDR3: TGCGCCAGCGGCTTTGAAAATCCGTCCTACAATGAGCAGTTCTTC. The J gene is TRBJ2-1, the V gene TRBV5-1; no reliable D call. This CDR3 region has 15 residues. Germline-derived CDR1 and CDR2 are SGHRS and YFSETQ.

This rearrangement joins TRBV27 to TRBJ2-5, with TRBD2 matching 11 bases. The DNA end favors TRBJ2-7, so the J call may be wrong. This CDR3 has 14 residues. In germline, CDR1 is MNHEY, CDR2 SMNVEV (reference sequence). CDR3 protein: CASKGLAEPYEQYF. Here the CDR3 DNA reads TGTGCCAGCAAGGGACTAGCGGAACCCTACGAGCAGTACTTC.

This clonotype was picked up a small number of times. This rearrangement joins TRBV7-2 to TRBJ2-3; 7 bases line up with TRBD2. Germline CDR1 is SGHTA and CDR2 is FQGNSA. V lost 3 bases and J lost 2; bases outside the gene matches: 5. This CDR3 region has 15 residues. The CDR3 protein is CASSLGDYDTDTQYF. Written as DNA, the CDR3 is TGTGCCAGCAGCTTGGGGGACTACGACACAGATACGCAGTATTTT.

This clonotype was detected once. The chain recombines TRBV4-1 with TRBJ1-5; 10 nucleotides line up with TRBD1. The junction had 10 bases not matched to a gene; V was cut back by 8 bases and J by 6 bases. The CDR3 is 15 amino acids. The germline V gene encodes CDR1 MGHRA and CDR2 YSYEKL. CDR3 sequence (DNA): TGCGCCAGCGATTACACCGGGACAGGGGTTCAGCCCCAGCATTTT. It yields the protein CASDYTGTGVQPQHF.

The chain has TRBV13 and TRBJ2-5, with 8 bases that match TRBD2. Germline trimming cut 4 bases from V and 4 bases from J; bases unmatched to any gene: 5. The germline V gene has CDR1 PRHDT and CDR2 FYEKMQ (reference sequence). The CDR3 covers 14 residues. CDR3: CASSSREGRETQYF. The CDR3 coding sequence is TGTGCCAGCAGCTCACGGGAGGGCCGAGAGACCCAGTACTTC.

The V and J genes are TRBV6-2 or TRBV6-3 and TRBJ1-4, with D hard to call. The germline gives CDR1 MNHEY, CDR2 SVGEGT. The CDR3 is made up of 13 amino acids. Trimming removed 2 bases at V and 5 bases at J, with 6 bases between. The CDR3 DNA reads TGTGCCAGCAGTTACAGGGCGAATGAAAAACTGTTTTTT. Translating gives CASSYRANEKLFF.

A few counts support this clonotype. This chain links TRBV19 with TRBJ2-1; perhaps TRBD1 as D (6 bases). TRBJ2-7 explains the end of the DNA better; the J call may be wrong. The CDR3 runs 12 residues. CDR1 LNHDA and CDR2 SQIVND come from the germline V gene (reference sequence). CDR3 coding DNA: TGTGCCACCTTGGGGGCCGGCTACGAGCAGTACTTC. Protein sequence: CATLGAGYEQYF.

The chain combines TRBV14 with TRBJ2-7, with TRBD2 matching over 10 bases. Germline V gene data show CDR1 as SGHDN and CDR2 as FVKESK. Trimming at V came to 1 base and at J to 5 bases, leaving 2 bases not matched to a gene. CDR3 length equals 14 residues. The CDR3 is CASSQVLAGNEQYF. The CDR3 bases are TGTGCCAGCAGCCAAGTACTAGCGGGGAACGAGCAGTACTTC.

The V gene is TRBV28, the J gene TRBJ1-6; maybe TRBD1 (5 bases). V was cut by 6 bases and J by 7 bases, with 19 bases left in between. Per germline, CDR1 MDHEN and CDR2 SYDVKM. This CDR3 is built from 16 residues. CDR3 DNA sequence: TGTGCCAGCAGCCCCAAGGCCCCATGGGGGAATTCACCCCTCCACTTT. Protein: CASSPKAPWGNSPLHF.

This clonotype turned up a few times. The J gene is TRBJ2-5, the V gene TRBV7-9; the match to TRBD2 covers 8 bases. This CDR3 comprises 13 residues. Germline-derived CDR1 and CDR2 are SEHNR and FQNEAQ (reference sequence). V shed 4 bases and J 4 bases; nucleotides not matched to a gene: 2. The DNA for the CDR3 is TGTGCCAGCAGCTGGCTAGCGGGAGAGACCCAGTACTTC. Amino acid sequence: CASSWLAGETQYF.

In this sample, this clonotype turned up a few times. The chain combines TRBV12-3 or TRBV12-4 with TRBJ2-1; 7 positions match TRBD2. This CDR3 comprises 13 residues. After removal of 2 bases from V and 10 bases from J, the junction contained 5 bases not matched to a gene. The CDR3 region has the DNA TGTGCCAGCAGTTTAATTGAGGGAGGGGAGCAGTTCTTC. This gives the protein CASSLIEGGEQFF.

This clonotype was observed a few times. The J gene is TRBJ2-1, the V gene TRBV7-2, with 8 positions matching TRBD2. Germline V gene lookup returns CDR1 SGHTA and CDR2 FQGNSA. V dropped 5 bases and J dropped 16; count of bases not matched to a gene: 13. The length of the CDR3 is 13 residues. The CDR3 loop reads CASSLLAGTRDFF. DNA for the CDR3: TGTGCCAGCAGCCTTCTCGCCGGGACTAGGGATTTCTTC. The complete variable domain, with remaining parts taken from reference TRBV7-2 and TRBJ2-1, reads GAGVSQSPSNKVTEKGKDVELRCDPISGHTALYWYRQSLGQGLEFLIYFQGNSAPDKSGLPSDRFSAERTGGSVSTLTIQRTQQEDSAVYLCASSLLAGTRDFFGPGTRLTVL.

The V call is TRBV29-1, the J call TRBJ2-3, with 10 nucleotides matching TRBD2. V dropped 3 bases and J dropped 1; count of bases not matched to a gene: 1. The V gene's germline CDR1 is SQVTM and CDR2 ANQGSEA. The CDR3 contains 14 residues. The CDR3 nucleotides are TGCAGCGTTGAGGGGACTAGCGGCACAGATACGCAGTATTTT. As protein: CSVEGTSGTDTQYF.

The CDR3 bases are TGCAGCGTTGTTGGGCAACTCGGTGCCAATGAGCAGTTCTTC. This encodes CSVVGQLGANEQFF. The gene calls are TRBV29-1 and TRBJ2-1; D call uncertain. Germline values: CDR1 SQVTM, CDR2 ANQGSEA. V was trimmed by 4 bases and J by 6 bases, leaving 16 bases between them. The CDR3 has 14 residues.

The chain couples TRBV28 to TRBJ1-2; 7 bases match TRBD1. The J segment lost 9 bases and the V segment lost 8 bases, leaving 9 bases of the junction unmatched. The CDR3 length is 12 residues. CDR1 and CDR2 from the germline V gene are MDHEN and SYDVKM. The CDR3 loop reads CASQLGGESYTF. CDR3 coding DNA: TGTGCCAGCCAATTAGGGGGCGAAAGCTACACCTTC.

V is TRBV28 and J is TRBJ2-2; D is undetermined. The CDR3 consists of 15 residues. The germline CDR1 and CDR2 sequences are MDHEN and SYDVKM. Trimming removed 5 bases at V and 4 bases at J, with 14 bases between. The CDR3 here is CASSPNLGGTGELFF. The CDR3 region has the DNA TGTGCCAGCAGTCCAAACCTGGGCGGCACCGGGGAGCTGTTTTTT.

This clonotype was counted only a few times. The rearrangement joins TRBV4-3 to TRBJ2-3, with D maybe TRBD1 (6 bases). CDR3 size: 16 residues. Trimming removed 0 bases at V and 4 bases at J, with 14 bases between. CDR1 is LGHNA, CDR2 YSLEER, per germline. The CDR3 bases are TGCGCCAGCAGCCAAGACGAGGGGGAGAGCCCAGATACGCAGTATTTT. Translation: CASSQDEGESPDTQYF.

The rearrangement uses TRBV10-3 and TRBJ2-3, with TRBD1 identical over 7 bases. The CDR3 runs 16 residues. From germline, CDR1 is ENHRY and CDR2 SYGVKD. With 1 base clipped from V and 7 bases from J, the junction kept 11 bases outside the gene matches. CDR3: CAISELTGPYDHTQYF. CDR3 nucleotides: TGTGCCATCAGTGAGTTGACAGGGCCCTATGACCATACGCAGTATTTT.

This clonotype occurred a few times. This chain joins TRBV4-1 and TRBJ1-4, with D tentatively TRBD1 (5 bases). CDR3 size: 15 residues. The germline gives CDR1 MGHRA, CDR2 YSYEKL. Trimming left V 0 bases short and J 7 bases short, with 12 bases between. The CDR3 reads CASSQDEGPPEKLFF. CDR3 nucleotides: TGCGCCAGCAGCCAAGACGAGGGACCCCCTGAAAAACTGTTTTTT.

This clonotype was seen once. A read error may be the cause here, since a much bigger clone is one base away. The chain combines TRBV5-1 with TRBJ2-7; possible D gene TRBD1, 6 bases. The CDR3 extends over 13 amino acids. Germline CDR1 is SGHRS and CDR2 is YFSETQ. In DNA, the CDR3 is TGCGCCAGCAGCTTGAACAGGGCCTACGAGCTGTACTTC. Translated, it gives CASSLNRAYELYF. Full variable domain (rest looked up from reference TRBV5-1 and TRBJ2-7): KAGVTQTPRYLIKTRGQQVTLSCSPISGHRSVSWYQQTPGQGLQFLFEYFSETQRNKGNFPGRFSGRQFSNSRSEMNVSTLELGDSALYLCASSLNRAYELYFGPGTRLTVT.

The chain links TRBV7-3 to TRBJ2-1; 10 bases line up with TRBD2. This CDR3 is built from 15 residues. The V and J ends lost 5 bases and 5 bases, in that order; junction bases with no gene match: 6. Germline V gene data show CDR1 as SGHTA and CDR2 as FQGTGA. The CDR3 loop is CASSQLAGIDNEQFF. CDR3 nucleotides: TGTGCCAGCAGCCAACTAGCGGGAATTGACAATGAGCAGTTCTTC. Using reference TRBV7-3 and TRBJ2-1 for the parts outside the CDR3, the full variable domain is GAGVSQTPSNKVTEKGKYVELRCDPISGHTALYWYRQSLGQGPEFLIYFQGTGAADDSGLPNDRFFAVRPEGSVSTLKIQRTERGDSAVYLCASSQLAGIDNEQFFGPGTRLTVL.

This clonotype has only a few counts. The gene calls are TRBV7-9 and TRBJ1-2; possible D gene TRBD1, 6 bases. The V end was cut by 4 bases, the J end by 1 base, with 13 bases between. Germline V lookup: CDR1 SEHNR, CDR2 FQNEAQ (reference sequence). The CDR3 has 15 amino acids. The CDR3, as DNA: TGTGCCAGCAGCTCCACGACAGGAGTTAACTATGGCTACACCTTC. Its protein product is CASSSTTGVNYGYTF. The variable domain in full, completed from reference TRBV7-9 and TRBJ1-2, reads DTGVSQNPRHKITKRGQNVTFRCDPISEHNRLYWYRQTLGQGPEFLTYFQNEAQLEKSRLLSDRFSAERPKGSFSTLEIQRTEQGDSAMYLCASSSTTGVNYGYTFGSGTRLTVV.

The V and J genes are TRBV11-2 and TRBJ2-7; 7 bases align to TRBD1. The J segment lost 5 bases and the V segment lost 3 bases, leaving 4 bases of the junction unmatched. This CDR3 comprises 13 residues. Per the germline V gene, CDR1 is SGHAT and CDR2 is FQNNGV. CDR3: CASSFDRVHEQYF. DNA for the CDR3: TGTGCCAGCAGCTTTGACAGGGTCCACGAGCAGTACTTC.

V is TRBV3-1 and J is TRBJ2-7, with TRBD2 matching 10 bases. CDR1 and CDR2 from the germline V gene are LGHDT and YNNKEL (reference sequence). CDR3 length: 16 residues. V lost 2 bases to trimming and J lost 7 bases; unmatched junction nucleotides: 11. DNA of the CDR3: TGTGCCAGCAGCCAACCTAGCGGGAGTAGACAAAGGGAGCAGTACTTC. This codes for CASSQPSGSRQREQYF.

This clonotype was detected only a few times. The chain joins TRBV12-3 or TRBV12-4 to TRBJ1-2; TRBD1 agrees at 10 bases. Trimming at V came to 5 bases and at J to 6 bases, leaving 3 bases not matched to a gene. CDR3 length: 13 amino acids. Here the CDR3 DNA reads TGTGCCAGCAGTCTGACAGGGGGCCATGGCTACACCTTC. Translating gives CASSLTGGHGYTF.

The V gene is TRBV29-1, the J gene TRBJ2-5; perhaps TRBD2 as D (5 bases). Trimming removed 5 bases from V and 4 bases from J, with 11 bases in between. CDR3 length equals 12 residues. CDR1 is SQVTM and CDR2 is ANQGSEA in the germline V gene. The CDR3 loop is CSVSAGGETQYF. In DNA form, the CDR3 reads TGCAGCGTTTCGGCAGGAGGAGAGACCCAGTACTTC.